This TCR beta chain was sequenced in a study of blood T cell repertoires in COVID-19. Study details: Italy, Spain and the United States were the sources of the convalescent and acute COVID-19 samples. Nucleic acid was either cDNA or gDNA, and it came from T cells, B-cell-depleted T cells, or PBMCs.

Methods used by the authors: Counts of nucleated cells, estimated from reference gene primer amplification, were obtained. TCRdb's copy holds only in-frame clones and misses some; the assay was immunoSEQ multiplex PCR. V and J calls and clone size are copied from that table; D and trimming were computed from the DNA. The data contain over 200,000 clones, around nine tenths of them singletons. The specimen was peripheral blood. This TCR came from a woman younger than 30 who had recovered from COVID-19.

The CDR3 nucleotides are TGCGCCAGCAGCTTGGCGGTAATGACAGGGCGGGTGAACACTGAAGCTTTCTTT. It yields the protein CASSLAVMTGRVNTEAFF. The genes are TRBV5-1 and TRBJ1-1; 7 nucleotides line up with TRBD1. J lost 0 bases, V lost 0 bases, and 11 bases had no gene match. Germline assignment: CDR1 SGHRS and CDR2 YFSETQ. The CDR3 is 18 residues long.